This T cell receptor beta chain was identified during a study of cytomegalovirus exposure and HLA in healthy donors. Points from the study as a whole: Among immune exposure information, only CMV serostatus was available. According to the study, about 180 TCR beta chains were cytomegalovirus-associated.

Researchers ran the PCR with 60 Vbeta and 13 Jbeta primers. Measured with immunoSEQ multiplex PCR; TCRdb has only the in-frame clones, and not every one. The sample lists some 110,000 clones, roughly 74% occurring once. This clone was observed a few times. What it binds is not known. Germline V gene sequence: CDR1 SGHDN, CDR2 FVKESK. V dropped 4 bases and J dropped 0 bases, with 15 bases sitting between them. CDR3 size: 16 residues. The chain combines TRBV14 with TRBJ1-1, with TRBD1 as a possible D gene (5 bases). Sequencing was carried out using PBMCs. This TCR was sampled from a woman aged 25-40 years in good health and CMV-seronegative. The chain's CDR3 is CASSLMGGAVNTEAFF. CDR3 nucleotide sequence: TGTGCCAGCAGCCTAATGGGGGGAGCGGTGAACACTGAAGCTTTCTTT.